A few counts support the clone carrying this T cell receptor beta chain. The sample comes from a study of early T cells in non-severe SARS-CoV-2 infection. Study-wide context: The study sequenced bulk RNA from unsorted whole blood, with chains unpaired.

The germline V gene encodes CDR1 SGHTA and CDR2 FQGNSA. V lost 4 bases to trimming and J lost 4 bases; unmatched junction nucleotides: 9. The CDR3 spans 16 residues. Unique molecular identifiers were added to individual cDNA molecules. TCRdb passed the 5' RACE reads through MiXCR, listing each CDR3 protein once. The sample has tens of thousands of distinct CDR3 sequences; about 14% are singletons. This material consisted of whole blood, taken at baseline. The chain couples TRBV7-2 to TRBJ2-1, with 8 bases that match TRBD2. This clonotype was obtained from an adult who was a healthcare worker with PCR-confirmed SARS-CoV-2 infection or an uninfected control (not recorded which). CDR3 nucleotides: TGTGCCAGCAGCTCCCAACCCGCGGGAGGTTACAATGAGCAGTTCTTC. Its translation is CASSSQPAGGYNEQFF.